A single sample is the source of the 6 T cell receptor beta chains below, sequenced in a study of sequential checkpoint blockade in melanoma. Sequencing used immunoSEQ multiplex PCR; TCRdb keeps in-frame clones, though not all of them. The table has several thousand clones, around 22% seen once. Treatment reported: randomized to nivolumab then ipilimumab (arm A) or the reverse (arm B). The sample here was tumor tissue (inferred from file names), taken from a patient given nivolumab and ipilimumab in sequence. The receptors come from a human donor with melanoma.

The genes are TRBV11-3 and TRBJ1-1, with 9 bases fitting TRBD1. The CDR3 covers 15 residues. Germline-derived CDR1 and CDR2 are SGHNT and YENEEA. The ends lost 5 bases at V and 5 bases at J; junction bases unmatched: 9. The CDR3 sequence: CASSQQGAPRTEAFF. CDR3 coding DNA: TGTGCCAGCAGCCAACAGGGGGCGCCGAGGACTGAAGCTTTCTTT.

By proportion, this clone is medium-sized (0.01 to 0.1%). The V call is TRBV11-3, the J call TRBJ1-1, with TRBD1 identical over 9 bases. Germline loops: CDR1 SGHNT, CDR2 YENEEA. Unmatched junction bases numbered 11, after V lost 5 bases and J lost 7 bases. This CDR3 is built from 15 residues. The CDR3 coding sequence is TGTGCCAGCAGCCCGACGACAGGGGGAAGCGGTGAAGCTTTCTTT. It translates to CASSPTTGGSGEAFF.

The chain recombines TRBV19 with TRBJ1-2; D is perhaps TRBD1 (5 bases). The germline gives CDR1 LNHDA, CDR2 SQIVND (reference sequence). This CDR3 has 15 residues. The V gene lost 8 bases and the J gene lost 2 bases, with 18 bases spanning the gap. The CDR3 here is CASDGVQGRNYGYTF. The CDR3 DNA follows: TGTGCCAGTGACGGGGTGCAGGGAAGAAACTATGGCTACACCTTC. The full variable domain, with the rest looked up from reference TRBV19 and TRBJ1-2, is DGGITQSPKYLFRKEGQNVTLSCEQNLNHDAMYWYRQDPGQGLRLIYYSQIVNDFQKGDIAEGYSVSREKKESFPLTVTSAQKNPTAFYLCASDGVQGRNYGYTFGSGTRLTVV.

The chain is built from TRBV19 and TRBJ2-3; maybe TRBD1 (6 bases). Germline V CDR1 and CDR2: LNHDA, SQIVND (reference sequence). Trimming removed 3 bases at V and 1 base at J, with 11 bases between. The CDR3 extends over 15 amino acids. This CDR3 reads CASSMTGYRTDTQYF. The CDR3 DNA sequence: TGTGCCAGTAGTATGACAGGATACCGCACAGATACGCAGTATTTT. The variable domain in full, with the rest retrieved from reference TRBV19 and TRBJ2-3, is DGGITQSPKYLFRKEGQNVTLSCEQNLNHDAMYWYRQDPGQGLRLIYYSQIVNDFQKGDIAEGYSVSREKKESFPLTVTSAQKNPTAFYLCASSMTGYRTDTQYFGPGTRLTVL.

At least ten counts were recorded for this clone. This chain uses TRBV6-8 with TRBJ2-1; no firm D call. The CDR3 covers 14 residues. Looked up from germline, CDR1 is MNHGY and CDR2 is SAAAGT. The V gene lost 2 bases and the J gene lost 7 bases, with 12 bases spanning the gap. The CDR3 DNA follows: TGTGCCAGCAGTTACGGCCCTAGTGAGAATGAGCAGTTCTTC. Translated: CASSYGPSENEQFF.

This clone was seen a handful of times. V usage is TRBV6-8 and J usage is TRBJ1-5; a possible D gene is TRBD1 (5 bases). With 6 bases removed from V and 4 bases from J, the gap between germline ends came to 10 bases. Looked up from germline, CDR1 is MNHGY and CDR2 is SAAAGT. The CDR3 length is 13 residues. CDR3 coding DNA: TGTGCCAGCAGCACCCAGGGTAATCAGCCCCAGCATTTT. This translates into CASSTQGNQPQHF.